These 22 T cell receptor beta chains came from one sample sequenced in a study of blood T cells in healthy people across ages. The authors ran a second PCR of about 6 to 12 cycles using a sample-barcoded 5' primer and a J-beta primer mix. A single record per CDR3 protein comes from TCRdb applying MiXCR to the 5' RACE reads. The table includes roughly 800,000 distinct CDR3 sequences, around half detected once. Specimen: blood. These receptors were taken from a man aged 80 or over in good health.

This sequence joins TRBV10-3 and TRBJ1-1; TRBD1 aligns across 10 bases. Germline V CDR1 and CDR2: ENHRY, SYGVKD. The CDR3 length is 16 residues. With V trimmed by 4 bases and J by 1 base, 6 bases remained unmatched. The CDR3: CAISALGQGGNTEAFF. CDR3 nucleotide sequence: TGTGCCATCAGTGCACTCGGACAGGGGGGGAACACTGAAGCTTTCTTT.

The genes are TRBV20-1 and TRBJ1-2, with TRBD1 as a possible D gene (6 bases). The CDR3 is 12 residues long. V lost 6 bases to trimming and J lost 5 bases, with 13 bases between them. The germline V gene has CDR1 DFQATT and CDR2 SNEGSKA (reference sequence). The CDR3 DNA follows: TGCAGTGCCCCGGACAGTCGGTATGGCTACACCTTC. It specifies CSAPDSRYGYTF.

The gene calls are TRBV14 and TRBJ2-1; D unresolved. Per the germline V gene, CDR1 is SGHDN and CDR2 is FVKESK. The germline V and J ends were trimmed by 4 bases and 7 bases, with 14 bases remaining between them. The CDR3 sequence is 14 residues long. For the CDR3, the DNA is TGTGCCAGCAGCCCCCGTGGACGTGGGAATGAGCAGTTCTTC. Amino acid sequence: CASSPRGRGNEQFF.

This clonotype appeared a few times. Since a much larger clone is just one base distant, this may be a read error. This chain uses TRBV20-1 with TRBJ2-5; TRBD2 matches 11 bases. This CDR3 is 16 amino acids long. Per germline, CDR1 DFQATT and CDR2 SNEGSKA (reference sequence). J gave up 11 bases and V 3 bases, and 17 bases lay outside the gene matches. In DNA, the CDR3 is TGCAGTGCTAGTATCCTGGCTAGCGGGAGGAGCGGTGAGCAGTACTTC. Residues: CSASILASGRSGEQYF.

V gene TRBV7-9 combines with J gene TRBJ2-7; 9 bases align to TRBD2. CDR1 and CDR2 (germline): SEHNR, FQNEAQ (reference sequence). V trimming: 6 bases; J trimming: 0 bases; junction bases outside the gene matches: 6. This CDR3 contains 15 residues. The CDR3 nucleotides read TGTGCCAGCAGTACTAGCGGGTGGAGCTCCTACGAGCAGTACTTC. It specifies CASSTSGWSSYEQYF. Together with reference TRBV7-9 and TRBJ2-7, the CDR3 gives the full variable domain: DTGVSQNPRHKITKRGQNVTFRCDPISEHNRLYWYRQTLGQGPEFLTYFQNEAQLEKSRLLSDRFSAERPKGSFSTLEIQRTEQGDSAMYLCASSTSGWSSYEQYFGPGTRLTVT.

The chain is built from TRBV13 and TRBJ2-5; TRBD1 matches 11 bases. The V gene end was trimmed by 5 bases and the J gene end by 4 bases; junction bases not matched to a gene: 6. The length of the CDR3 is 15 residues. Germline lookup yields CDR1 PRHDT and CDR2 FYEKMQ (reference sequence). In DNA form, the CDR3 reads TGTGCCAGCAGCCTCGCCGGGACAGGGGGAGAGACCCAGTACTTC. This encodes CASSLAGTGGETQYF.

This clonotype was seen ten or more times. Since a much larger clone is just one base distant, this may be a read error. The chain links TRBV11-2 to TRBJ2-7, with a weak D call TRBD1 (6 bases). The CDR3 is 14 amino acids. Germline CDR1 reads SGHAT; CDR2 reads FQNNGV. The CDR3 spells CASSVERTAYEQYF. Written as DNA, the CDR3 is TGTGCCAGCAGCGTAGAAAGGACAGCATACGAGCAGTACTTC. Combining the CDR3 with reference TRBV11-2 and TRBJ2-7 gives the whole variable domain EAGVAQSPRYKIIEKRQSVAFWCNPISGHATLYWYQQILGQGPKLLIQFQNNGVVDDSQLPKDRFSAERLKGVDSTLKIQPAKLEDSAVYLCASSVERTAYEQYFGPGTRLTVT.

The chain links TRBV9 to TRBJ1-1; no definite D call. The germline V and J ends were trimmed by 4 bases and 5 bases, with 18 bases remaining between them. The CDR3 is 15 amino acids. The germline gives CDR1 SGDLS, CDR2 YYNGEE. Here the CDR3 DNA reads TGTGCCAGCAGCCCCCTGCCCGCGGGAGGGACTGAAGCTTTCTTT. This gives the protein CASSPLPAGGTEAFF. The full variable domain, completed using reference TRBV9 and TRBJ1-1, is DSGVTQTPKHLITATGQRVTLRCSPRSGDLSVYWYQQSLDQGLQFLIQYYNGEERAKGNILERFSAQQFPDLHSELNLSSLELGDSALYFCASSPLPAGGTEAFFGQGTRLTVV.

The chain couples TRBV7-2 to TRBJ2-2; D unresolved. V lost 0 bases, J lost 5 bases, and 10 bases lay in between. Per the germline V gene, CDR1 is SGHTA and CDR2 is FQGNSA. The CDR3 length is 15 residues. The CDR3 DNA is TGTGCCAGCAGCTTAGCGCGGTGGGGAACCGGGGAGCTGTTTTTT. Translated, it gives CASSLARWGTGELFF.

A word on this clonotype: Germline and junction disagree at one end, which may indicate a read error. This sequence joins TRBV6-5 and TRBJ2-7; no definite D call. This CDR3 has 15 residues. Germline V gene lookup returns CDR1 MNHEY and CDR2 SVGAGI. This CDR3 is CASSDSHSGRDEQYF. Here the CDR3 DNA reads TGTGCCAGCAGTGACTCGCATTCGGGTAGGGACGAGCAGTACTTC.

This clonotype appeared a few times. This chain joins TRBV20-1 and TRBJ2-1, with D perhaps TRBD2 (5 bases). CDR1 DFQATT and CDR2 SNEGSKA come from the germline V gene (reference sequence). The CDR3 is made up of 15 amino acids. Trimming shortened V by 6 bases and J by 2 bases, and 17 bases separated the two germline ends. CDR3 loop: CSADTSKVAYNEQFF. The CDR3 coding sequence is TGCAGTGCCGACACTAGTAAAGTCGCCTACAATGAGCAGTTCTTC.

The rearrangement uses TRBV25-1 and TRBJ1-1; D remains ambiguous. V was trimmed by 3 bases and J by 10 bases, leaving 9 bases between them. Germline V CDR1 and CDR2: MGHDK, SYGVNS. The CDR3 has 11 residues. This CDR3 reads CASSESSAAFF. The CDR3 DNA reads TGTGCCAGCAGTGAGAGTTCGGCAGCTTTCTTT.

This clonotype was seen only a few times. V is TRBV13 and J is TRBJ2-5; D is unclear. The V gene's germline CDR1 is PRHDT and CDR2 FYEKMQ (reference sequence). V lost 5 bases and J 9 bases, leaving 22 bases between the germline ends. The CDR3 has 15 amino acids. CDR3 DNA: TGTGCCAGCAGCGCAGAGTCCGAAGGTGATGGGTCCCAGTACTTC. Translating it yields CASSAESEGDGSQYF.

The gene calls are TRBV5-4 and TRBJ1-4; 11 positions agree with TRBD1. The V and J ends lost 2 bases and 5 bases, in that order; junction bases with no gene match: 2. The CDR3 extends over 15 amino acids. Germline V gene data show CDR1 as SGHNT and CDR2 as YYREEE (reference sequence). CDR3 region: CASSLWTGGNEKLFF. The CDR3 coding sequence is TGTGCCAGCAGCTTATGGACAGGGGGCAATGAAAAACTGTTTTTT.

The chain links TRBV6-5 to TRBJ2-5; D call uncertain. Germline values: CDR1 MNHEY, CDR2 SVGAGI. The CDR3 totals 12 residues. Trimming took off 6 bases at V and 7 bases at J, with 12 bases between the two ends. The CDR3 DNA reads TGTGCCAGCAGCCCCGAGTGGGGGACCCAGTACTTC. Translated, it gives CASSPEWGTQYF.

The rearrangement joins TRBV10-3 to TRBJ2-7; no definite D call. The germline gives CDR1 ENHRY, CDR2 SYGVKD. Trimming stripped 7 bases from V and 2 bases from J, with 15 bases between. CDR3 length equals 14 residues. DNA for the CDR3: TGTGCCATCACCCCAGAGAGGCAGGCCTACGAGCAGTACTTC. Its translation is CAITPERQAYEQYF.

The chain links TRBV29-1 to TRBJ1-1, with 7 positions matching TRBD1. The CDR3 runs 14 residues. After removal of 5 bases from V and 0 bases from J, the junction contained 6 bases not matched to a gene. Germline values: CDR1 SQVTM, CDR2 ANQGSEA. CDR3 in amino acids: CSVHRGSVNTEAFF. CDR3 bases: TGCAGCGTTCACAGGGGATCCGTGAACACTGAAGCTTTCTTT.

This chain connects TRBV28 to TRBJ2-3, with TRBD1 identical over 10 bases. The CDR3 has 16 residues. Trimming at V came to 5 bases and at J to 5 bases, leaving 10 bases not matched to a gene. The germline CDR1 and CDR2 sequences are MDHEN and SYDVKM. CDR3 sequence (DNA): TGTGCCAGCAGTGACTCCGGGACAGGGGATTTAGATACGCAGTATTTT. This codes for CASSDSGTGDLDTQYF.

Only a few counts were recorded for this clonotype. The chain combines TRBV24-1 with TRBJ2-3, with D maybe TRBD1 (6 bases). Trimming removed 3 bases at V and 14 bases at J, with 26 bases between. Germline V gene lookup returns CDR1 KGHDR and CDR2 SFDVKD. The CDR3 contains 16 residues. CDR3 nucleotides: TGTGCCACCAGTGATGCGAGCGGAAGGGGACAAAGATACGCGTATTTT. This encodes CATSDASGRGQRYAYF.

This chain links TRBV7-2 with TRBJ2-7, with 7 bases aligning to TRBD2. V lost 1 base and J lost 3; bases outside the gene matches: 6. Germline values: CDR1 SGHTA, CDR2 FQGNSA. The CDR3 is 15 residues long. CDR3 in DNA: TGTGCCAGCAGCTTAGGGGGGGGATCTGTCTACGAGCAGTACTTC. This sequence encodes CASSLGGGSVYEQYF.

This chain joins TRBV28 and TRBJ2-7, with a tentative D call TRBD2 (5 bases). Germline V gene sequence: CDR1 MDHEN, CDR2 SYDVKM. There are 13 residues in the CDR3. The germline V and J ends were trimmed by 5 bases and 5 bases, with 13 bases remaining between them. CDR3 loop: CASSPGIFDEQYF. CDR3 coding DNA: TGTGCCAGCAGTCCGGGAATCTTCGACGAGCAGTACTTC.

The rearrangement links TRBV14 to TRBJ2-3; D is perhaps TRBD1 or TRBD2 (5 bases each). Trimming pared 4 bases from V and 1 base from J, leaving 12 bases between. Per the germline V gene, CDR1 is SGHDN and CDR2 is FVKESK. The CDR3 loop spans 15 amino acids. CDR3 sequence (DNA): TGTGCCAGCAGCCGAGCGGAAGGGGGCACAGATACGCAGTATTTT. Its translation is CASSRAEGGTDTQYF. Complete variable domain (other parts from reference TRBV14 and TRBJ2-3): EAGVTQFPSHSVIEKGQTVTLRCDPISGHDNLYWYRRVMGKEIKFLLHFVKESKQDESGMPNNRFLAERTGGTYSTLKVQPAELEDSGVYFCASSRAEGGTDTQYFGPGTRLTVL.